This T cell receptor beta chain stems from a study of shared clonotypes between healthy human individuals. Germline assignment: CDR1 SGDLS and CDR2 YYNGEE. The CDR3 totals 14 residues. The germline V and J ends were trimmed by 2 bases and 9 bases, with 15 bases remaining between them. Genomic DNA from each subset was divided evenly over several immunoSEQ plates. Using immunoSEQ multiplex PCR, the repertoire was profiled, and TCRdb retains in-frame clones only, with some absent. The sample carries 2 million to 2.5 million clones, roughly 93% recorded once. The V call is TRBV9, the J call TRBJ2-1; the D is unclear. This TCR came from a man younger than 35 in good health. Some clones in this sample may be carry-over from other donors' samples. The sequenced material came from naive CD4+ T cells from PBMCs. The subset was: CD45RA+ positively selected. The CDR3 sequence is CASSVQEVVREQFF. In nucleotides, the CDR3 is TGTGCCAGCAGCGTTCAAGAAGTTGTCCGTGAGCAGTTCTTC. Complete variable domain (other parts from reference TRBV9 and TRBJ2-1): DSGVTQTPKHLITATGQRVTLRCSPRSGDLSVYWYQQSLDQGLQFLIQYYNGEERAKGNILERFSAQQFPDLHSELNLSSLELGDSALYFCASSVQEVVREQFFGPGTRLTVL.